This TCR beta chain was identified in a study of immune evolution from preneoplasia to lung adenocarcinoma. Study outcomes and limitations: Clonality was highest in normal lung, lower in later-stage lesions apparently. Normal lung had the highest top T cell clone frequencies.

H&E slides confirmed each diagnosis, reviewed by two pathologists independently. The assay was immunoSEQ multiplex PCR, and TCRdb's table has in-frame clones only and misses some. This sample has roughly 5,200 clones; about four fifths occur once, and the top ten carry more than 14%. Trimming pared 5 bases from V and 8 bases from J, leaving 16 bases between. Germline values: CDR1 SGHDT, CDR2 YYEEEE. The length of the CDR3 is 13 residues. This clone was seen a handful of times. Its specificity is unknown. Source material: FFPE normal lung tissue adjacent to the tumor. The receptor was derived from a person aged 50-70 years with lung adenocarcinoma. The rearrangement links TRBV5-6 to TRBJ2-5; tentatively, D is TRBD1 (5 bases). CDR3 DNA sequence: TGTGCCAGCAGGGGGCGATATAAATCCACCCAGTACTTC. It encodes CASRGRYKSTQYF.